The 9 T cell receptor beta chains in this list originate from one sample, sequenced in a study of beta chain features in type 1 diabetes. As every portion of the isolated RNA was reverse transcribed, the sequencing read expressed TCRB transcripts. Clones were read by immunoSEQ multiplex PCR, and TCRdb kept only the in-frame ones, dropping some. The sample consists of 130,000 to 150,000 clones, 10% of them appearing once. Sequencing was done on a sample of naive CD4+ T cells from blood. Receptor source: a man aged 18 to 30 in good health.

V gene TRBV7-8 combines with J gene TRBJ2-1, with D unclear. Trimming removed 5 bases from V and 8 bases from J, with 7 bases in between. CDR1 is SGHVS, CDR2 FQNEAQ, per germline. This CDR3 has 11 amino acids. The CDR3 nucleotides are TGTGCCAGCAGCCTCGCGGATGAGCAGTTCTTC. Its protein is CASSLADEQFF. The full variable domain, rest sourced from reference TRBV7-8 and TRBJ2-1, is GAGVSQSPRYKVAKRGQDVALRCDPISGHVSLFWYQQALGQGPEFLTYFQNEAQLDKSGLPSDRFFAERPEGSVSTLKIQRTQQEDSAVYLCASSLADEQFFGPGTRLTVL.

Here the CDR3 reads CASTAAGVKTYEQYF. The CDR3 DNA follows: TGTGCCAGCACGGCAGCAGGGGTCAAAACCTACGAGCAGTACTTC. V and J are TRBV9 and TRBJ2-7; maybe TRBD1 (6 bases). Germline V gives CDR1 SGDLS, CDR2 YYNGEE. Trimming stripped 6 bases from V and 2 bases from J, with 18 bases between. This CDR3 contains 15 residues.

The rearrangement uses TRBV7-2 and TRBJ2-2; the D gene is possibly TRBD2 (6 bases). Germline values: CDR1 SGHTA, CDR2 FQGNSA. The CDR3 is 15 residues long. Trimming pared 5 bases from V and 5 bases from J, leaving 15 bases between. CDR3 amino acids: CASSLLGEVTGELFF. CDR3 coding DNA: TGTGCCAGCAGCCTCTTGGGGGAGGTTACCGGGGAGCTGTTTTTT.

This CDR3 is CASSPFPGQETQYF. The CDR3 nucleotides read TGCGCCAGCAGCCCTTTCCCGGGGCAAGAGACCCAGTACTTC. This rearrangement joins TRBV5-1 to TRBJ2-5; TRBD2 is a possible D gene (5 bases). The V gene's germline CDR1 is SGHRS and CDR2 YFSETQ. V was pared by 4 bases and J by 2 bases, with 12 bases between. CDR3 length: 14 amino acids.

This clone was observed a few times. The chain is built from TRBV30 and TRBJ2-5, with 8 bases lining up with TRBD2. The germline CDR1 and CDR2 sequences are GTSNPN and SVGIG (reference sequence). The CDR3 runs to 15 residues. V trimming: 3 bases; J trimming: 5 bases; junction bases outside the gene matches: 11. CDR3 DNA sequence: TGTGCCTGGAGCGGGCCGGGACTAGAGGGGGAGACCCAGTACTTC. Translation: CAWSGPGLEGETQYF.

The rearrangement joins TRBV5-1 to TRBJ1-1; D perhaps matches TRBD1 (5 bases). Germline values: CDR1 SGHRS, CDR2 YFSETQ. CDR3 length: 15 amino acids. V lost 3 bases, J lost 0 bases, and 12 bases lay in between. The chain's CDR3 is CASSWSGLMNTEAFF. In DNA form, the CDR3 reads TGCGCCAGCAGCTGGTCGGGACTGATGAACACTGAAGCTTTCTTT. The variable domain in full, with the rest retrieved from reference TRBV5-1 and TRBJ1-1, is KAGVTQTPRYLIKTRGQQVTLSCSPISGHRSVSWYQQTPGQGLQFLFEYFSETQRNKGNFPGRFSGRQFSNSRSEMNVSTLELGDSALYLCASSWSGLMNTEAFFGQGTRLTVV.

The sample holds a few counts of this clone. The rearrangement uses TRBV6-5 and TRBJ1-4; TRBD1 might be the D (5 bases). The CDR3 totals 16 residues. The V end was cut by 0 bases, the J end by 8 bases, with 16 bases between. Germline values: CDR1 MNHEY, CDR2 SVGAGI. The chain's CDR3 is CASSYSNSQGNEKLFF. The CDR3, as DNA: TGTGCCAGCAGTTACTCGAATTCCCAGGGTAACGAAAAACTGTTTTTT.

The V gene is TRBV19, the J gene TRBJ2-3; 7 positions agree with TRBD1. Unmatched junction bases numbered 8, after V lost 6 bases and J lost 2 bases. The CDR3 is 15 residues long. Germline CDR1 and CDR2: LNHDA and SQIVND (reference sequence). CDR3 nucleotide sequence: TGTGCCAGTAGCCGAATTGACAGGGACACAGATACGCAGTATTTT. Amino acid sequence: CASSRIDRDTDTQYF.

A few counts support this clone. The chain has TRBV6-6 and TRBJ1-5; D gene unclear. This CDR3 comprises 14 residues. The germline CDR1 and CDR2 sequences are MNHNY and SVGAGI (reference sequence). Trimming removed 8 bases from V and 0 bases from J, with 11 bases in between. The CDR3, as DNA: TGTGCCAGCTTAGACAAAAATAGCAATCAGCCCCAGCATTTT. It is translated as CASLDKNSNQPQHF.